The 9 T cell receptor beta chains below were found in one sample sequenced in a study of cytomegalovirus exposure and HLA in healthy donors. PCR employed 60 Vbeta and 13 Jbeta primers. Sequenced by immunoSEQ multiplex PCR; TCRdb stores in-frame clones only, minus some. The sample carries roughly 190,000 clones, under 85% recorded once. Specimen: PBMCs. The receptor source for this set is a woman aged 18-29 years in good health and CMV-seronegative.

The chain is built from TRBV19 and TRBJ2-5; 8 bases line up with TRBD1. The V gene's germline CDR1 is LNHDA and CDR2 SQIVND (reference sequence). The CDR3 is made up of 15 amino acids. The V and J ends lost 4 bases and 5 bases, in that order; junction bases with no gene match: 9. CDR3 DNA sequence: TGTGCCAGTAGTACAGGGGGCGCTTTGGCGGAGACCCAGTACTTC. Protein product: CASSTGGALAETQYF.

This clone appeared a single time. This chain uses TRBV4-2 with TRBJ2-2; 9 bases agree with TRBD2. Looked up from germline, CDR1 is LGHNA and CDR2 is YNFKEQ. The J segment lost 6 bases and the V segment lost 0 bases, leaving 11 bases of the junction unmatched. The CDR3 runs to 18 residues. The CDR3: CASSQERLAAMAPGELFF. The CDR3 region has the DNA TGTGCCAGCAGCCAAGAGAGACTAGCGGCAATGGCCCCCGGGGAGCTGTTTTTT.

The chain uses TRBV7-2 and TRBJ1-1; the D is unclear. Germline CDR1 SGHTA, CDR2 FQGNSA. The CDR3 extends over 10 amino acids. Trimming removed 6 bases at V and 8 bases at J, with 7 bases between. CDR3 sequence reads: CASRYSEAFF. In DNA, the CDR3 is TGTGCCAGCAGATACTCGGAAGCTTTCTTT.

The rearrangement joins TRBV9 to TRBJ2-5, with TRBD2 matching over 10 bases. This CDR3 comprises 16 residues. Germline values: CDR1 SGDLS, CDR2 YYNGEE. J gave up 5 bases and V 0 bases, and 7 bases lay outside the gene matches. CDR3 in amino acids: CASSVGASGSYETQYF. CDR3 sequence (DNA): TGTGCCAGCAGCGTAGGGGCTAGCGGGAGTTACGAGACCCAGTACTTC.

The V call is TRBV6-1, the J call TRBJ1-4, with D uncertain. V dropped 3 bases and J dropped 2 bases, with 16 bases sitting between them. The CDR3 contains 17 residues. Germline assignment: CDR1 MNHNS and CDR2 SASEGT. The CDR3 region is CASSEREILVTNEKLFF. In DNA form, the CDR3 reads TGTGCCAGCAGTGAGAGGGAGATATTGGTGACTAATGAAAAACTGTTTTTT.

The gene calls are TRBV2 and TRBJ2-2; 7 nucleotides line up with TRBD1. The length of the CDR3 is 15 residues. Per the germline V gene, CDR1 is SNHLY and CDR2 is FYNNEI. V shed 7 bases and J 0 bases; nucleotides not matched to a gene: 5. In DNA form, the CDR3 reads TGTGCCAGCATACCGGGACAGACGAACACCGGGGAGCTGTTTTTT. Translating gives CASIPGQTNTGELFF. The full variable domain, with the rest looked up from reference TRBV2 and TRBJ2-2, is EPEVTQTPSHQVTQMGQEVILRCVPISNHLYFYWYRQILGQKVEFLVSFYNNEISEKSEIFDDQFSVERPDGSNFTLKIRSTKLEDSAMYFCASIPGQTNTGELFFGEGSRLTVL.

The gene calls are TRBV5-1 and TRBJ2-7, with D perhaps matching TRBD1 (5 bases). This CDR3 has 14 residues. Germline-derived CDR1 and CDR2 are SGHRS and YFSETQ. The germline V and J ends were trimmed by 0 bases and 1 base, with 8 bases remaining between them. CDR3 sequence (DNA): TGCGCCAGCAGCTTGGAAGACAGATCCTACGAGCAGTACTTC. Its protein is CASSLEDRSYEQYF.

The chain has TRBV15 and TRBJ2-3; 8 bases line up with TRBD2. J gave up 6 bases and V 4 bases, and 3 bases lay outside the gene matches. Germline CDR1 is LNHNV and CDR2 is YYDKDF (reference sequence). This CDR3 is 13 amino acids long. In DNA form, the CDR3 reads TGTGCCACCAGCAAAGCGGGGGTTGATACGCAGTATTTT. Protein product: CATSKAGVDTQYF.

The rearrangement links TRBV28 to TRBJ1-2; D call uncertain. CDR1 and CDR2 from the germline V gene are MDHEN and SYDVKM. The CDR3 is 14 amino acids. V was shortened by 1 base and J by 4 bases, with 10 bases between the two germline ends. CDR3 sequence reads: CASSLSQRGYGYTF. The CDR3 nucleotides are TGTGCCAGCAGTTTATCCCAGCGGGGCTATGGCTACACCTTC.